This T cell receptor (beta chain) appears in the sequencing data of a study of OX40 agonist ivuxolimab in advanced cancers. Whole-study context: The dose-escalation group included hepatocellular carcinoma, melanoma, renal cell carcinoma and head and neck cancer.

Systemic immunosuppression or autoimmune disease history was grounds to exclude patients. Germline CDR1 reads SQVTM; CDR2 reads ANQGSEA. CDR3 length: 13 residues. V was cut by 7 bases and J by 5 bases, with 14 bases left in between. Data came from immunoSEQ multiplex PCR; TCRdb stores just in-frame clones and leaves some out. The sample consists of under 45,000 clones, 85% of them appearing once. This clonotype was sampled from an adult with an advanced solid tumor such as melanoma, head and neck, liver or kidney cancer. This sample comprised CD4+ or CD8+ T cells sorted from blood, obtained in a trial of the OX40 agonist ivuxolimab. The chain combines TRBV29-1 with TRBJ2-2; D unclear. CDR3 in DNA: TGCAGCGCTCCCCAGGCAAGGACCGGGGAGCTGTTTTTT. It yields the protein CSAPQARTGELFF.